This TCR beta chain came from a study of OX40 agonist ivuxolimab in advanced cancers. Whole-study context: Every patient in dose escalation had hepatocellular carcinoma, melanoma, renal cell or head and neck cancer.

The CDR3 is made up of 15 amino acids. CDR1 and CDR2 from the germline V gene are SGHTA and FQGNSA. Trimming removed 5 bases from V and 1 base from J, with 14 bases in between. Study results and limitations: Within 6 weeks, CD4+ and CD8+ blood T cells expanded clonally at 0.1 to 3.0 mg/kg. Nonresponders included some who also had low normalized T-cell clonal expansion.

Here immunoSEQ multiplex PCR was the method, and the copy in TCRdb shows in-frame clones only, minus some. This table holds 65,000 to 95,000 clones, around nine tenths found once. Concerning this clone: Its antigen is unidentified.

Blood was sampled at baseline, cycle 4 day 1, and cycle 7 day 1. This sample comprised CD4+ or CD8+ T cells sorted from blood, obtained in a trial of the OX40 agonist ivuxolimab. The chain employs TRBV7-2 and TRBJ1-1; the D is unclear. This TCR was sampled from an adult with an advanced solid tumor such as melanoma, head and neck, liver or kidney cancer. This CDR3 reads CASSQTPASNTEAFF. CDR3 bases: TGTGCCAGCAGCCAGACACCGGCCTCGAACACTGAAGCTTTCTTT. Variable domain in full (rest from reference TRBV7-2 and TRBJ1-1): GAGVSQSPSNKVTEKGKDVELRCDPISGHTALYWYRQSLGQGLEFLIYFQGNSAPDKSGLPSDRFSAERTGGSVSTLTIQRTQQEDSAVYLCASSQTPASNTEAFFGQGTRLTVV.